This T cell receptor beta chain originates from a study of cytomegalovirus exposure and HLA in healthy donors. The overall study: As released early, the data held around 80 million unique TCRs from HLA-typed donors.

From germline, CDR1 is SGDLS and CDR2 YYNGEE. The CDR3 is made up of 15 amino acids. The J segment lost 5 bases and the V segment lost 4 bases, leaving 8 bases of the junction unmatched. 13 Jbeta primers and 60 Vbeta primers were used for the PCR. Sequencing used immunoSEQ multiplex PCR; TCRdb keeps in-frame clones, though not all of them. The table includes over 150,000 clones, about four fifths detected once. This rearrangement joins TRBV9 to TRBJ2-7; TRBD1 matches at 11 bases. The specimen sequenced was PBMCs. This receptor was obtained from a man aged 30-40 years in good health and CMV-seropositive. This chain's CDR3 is CASSFRTGGIHEQYF. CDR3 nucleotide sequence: TGTGCCAGCAGCTTTCGGACAGGGGGCATCCACGAGCAGTACTTC.